The 25 T cell receptor beta chains below come from one sample, sequenced in a study of T-cell memory formation after mild COVID-19 (dated by TCRdb to about 2021). The library was prepared using 5' RACE. TCRdb names Illumina NovaSeq 6000 as the instrument used. The public reads were reanalyzed by TCRdb: fastp trimming at Q25, MiXCR alignment, in-frame beta chains only. Each entry is one CDR3 protein sequence, shown with its most common DNA and genes. The sample includes hundreds of thousands of distinct CDR3 sequences, with about 22% observed a single time. Approximately 14% of the sample belongs to the ten largest clones. The sequenced sample was PBMCs or a T cell subset sorted from them (not recorded which). The receptors stem from an adult woman who had mild COVID-19 (a few samples of this study predate the infection). The sample titles of this study are shuffled in the database, so cell type and time point are left out; the donor was told from shared clones.

This clonotype was counted a few times. The chain combines TRBV6-1 with TRBJ2-3; unclear D gene. Germline CDR1 MNHNS, CDR2 SASEGT. The CDR3 is made up of 16 amino acids. V was shortened by 4 bases and J by 2 bases, with 16 bases between the two germline ends. CDR3 coding DNA: TGTGCCAGCAGTGGTCTAAGGGCGGAAATCACAGATACGCAGTATTTT. It translates to CASSGLRAEITDTQYF.

The CDR3 DNA follows: TGTGCCAGCAGCTTTTTCGGTCGTGTCTCCTACGAGCAGTACTTC. It specifies CASSFFGRVSYEQYF. V gene TRBV7-9 combines with J gene TRBJ2-7; D is unclear. The length of the CDR3 is 15 residues. CDR1 is SEHNR, CDR2 FQNEAQ, per germline (reference sequence). Between the trimmed V and J ends, which lost 3 bases and 0 bases, there was a span of 12 bases.

The rearrangement links TRBV5-1 to TRBJ1-5, with D perhaps TRBD1 (5 bases). Trimming took 0 bases from V and 0 from J, leaving 7 bases between them. This CDR3 has 15 amino acids. Looked up from germline, CDR1 is SGHRS and CDR2 is YFSETQ. The CDR3 DNA sequence: TGCGCCAGCAGCTTGGAGGGGACTAGCAATCAGCCCCAGCATTTT. Translation: CASSLEGTSNQPQHF.

This clonotype was found a few times. The chain has TRBV4-2 and TRBJ2-3; 10 nucleotides agree with TRBD2. Per the germline V gene, CDR1 is LGHNA and CDR2 is YNFKEQ. V lost 0 bases to trimming and J lost 2 bases; unmatched junction nucleotides: 5. This CDR3 comprises 17 residues. The CDR3 spells CASSQDVGTSATDTQYF. CDR3 DNA: TGTGCCAGCAGCCAAGATGTGGGGACTAGCGCCACAGATACGCAGTATTTT.

This clonotype was seen more than once but under ten times. The rearrangement links TRBV4-1 to TRBJ1-5, with D uncertain. CDR1 and CDR2 from the germline V gene are MGHRA and YSYEKL. V was shortened by 0 bases and J by 9 bases, with 15 bases between the two germline ends. This CDR3 contains 15 residues. CDR3 DNA sequence: TGCGCCAGCAGCCAAGATGGCCAACCCGTGGGGCCCCAGCATTTT. It codes for CASSQDGQPVGPQHF.

The chain links TRBV3-1 to TRBJ1-2; D gene uncertain. V was shortened by 0 bases and J by 8 bases, with 22 bases between the two germline ends. This CDR3 has 17 residues. Germline assignment: CDR1 LGHDT and CDR2 YNNKEL (reference sequence). The CDR3 here is CASSQDKGGRRKGGYTF. In DNA form, the CDR3 reads TGTGCCAGCAGCCAAGATAAGGGTGGTAGGCGTAAAGGAGGCTACACCTTC.

The V and J genes are TRBV24-1 and TRBJ2-5; a weak D match, TRBD1 (5 bases). The CDR3 runs to 16 residues. V lost 3 bases and J lost 5, with 18 bases in between. CDR1 KGHDR and CDR2 SFDVKD come from the germline V gene. The CDR3: CATSDPSAGSRETQYF. CDR3 DNA: TGTGCCACCAGTGATCCTTCGGCAGGGTCACGGGAGACCCAGTACTTC.

This clonotype was seen a handful of times. This rearrangement joins TRBV5-5 to TRBJ2-3; D remains ambiguous. The CDR3 covers 13 residues. V was pared by 3 bases and J by 4 bases, with 9 bases between. Germline-derived CDR1 and CDR2 are SGHKS and YYEKEE (reference sequence). CDR3 region: CASSSEPADTQYF. The CDR3 DNA sequence: TGTGCCAGCAGCTCGGAACCGGCAGATACGCAGTATTTT.

The J gene is TRBJ2-7, the V gene TRBV7-6; D not resolved. The ends were cut back, 2 bases at V and 2 bases at J, with 10 bases in the middle. The CDR3 is 14 amino acids. Germline assignment: CDR1 SGHVS and CDR2 FNYEAQ. The CDR3 here is CASSLSAPTYEQYF. The CDR3 DNA follows: TGTGCCAGCAGCTTAAGCGCCCCGACCTACGAGCAGTACTTC. The full variable domain, in which reference TRBV7-6 and TRBJ2-7 provide the parts outside the CDR3, is GAGVSQSPRYKVTKRGQDVALRCDPISGHVSLYWYRQALGQGPEFLTYFNYEAQQDKSGLPNDRFSAERPEGSISTLTIQRTEQRDSAMYRCASSLSAPTYEQYFGPGTRLTVT.

This chain joins TRBV9 and TRBJ2-2; 7 positions match TRBD1. Germline CDR1 SGDLS, CDR2 YYNGEE. Losses at the gene ends were 3 bases for V and 4 bases for J; bases not matched to a gene: 6. The CDR3 sequence is 15 residues long. CDR3 DNA: TGTGCCAGCAGCGCCACAGGGGCGGGCACCGGGGAGCTGTTTTTT. Its protein is CASSATGAGTGELFF.

This clonotype was seen many times. This chain links TRBV19 with TRBJ2-7; 7 positions agree with TRBD2. CDR1 and CDR2 from the germline V gene are LNHDA and SQIVND (reference sequence). The V and J ends lost 1 base and 7 bases, in that order; junction bases with no gene match: 7. This CDR3 has 14 residues. Here the CDR3 DNA reads TGTGCCAGTAGTATAGTTGGCGGGAGCGAAGAGCAGTACTTC. Its protein is CASSIVGGSEEQYF.

This clonotype has only a few counts. This chain uses TRBV6-2 or TRBV6-3 with TRBJ2-7; D call uncertain. Germline V lookup: CDR1 MNHEY, CDR2 SVGEGT. Trimming stripped 6 bases from V and 4 bases from J, with 10 bases between. CDR3 length: 12 amino acids. CDR3 region: CASSTVGYEQYF. CDR3 nucleotides: TGTGCCAGCAGCACCGTCGGTTACGAGCAGTACTTC.

The chain couples TRBV20-1 to TRBJ2-5, with 8 bases fitting TRBD2. The CDR3 is 14 amino acids. The germline V gene encodes CDR1 DFQATT and CDR2 SNEGSKA (reference sequence). With 2 bases clipped from V and 1 base from J, the junction kept 3 bases outside the gene matches. DNA of the CDR3: TGCAGTGCTAGACCCGGGACTAGCCAAGAGACCCAGTACTTC. Its protein is CSARPGTSQETQYF.

Ten or more counts support this clonotype. The genes are TRBV7-6 and TRBJ2-5; D gene unclear. Trimming cost V 4 bases and J 4 bases, with 10 bases left between them. This CDR3 is built from 13 residues. The V gene's germline CDR1 is SGHVS and CDR2 FNYEAQ. This CDR3 is CASSSRRGETQYF. In DNA form, the CDR3 reads TGTGCCAGCAGCTCACGACGAGGAGAGACCCAGTACTTC.

This clonotype has ten or more counts. The chain links TRBV7-9 to TRBJ2-1; TRBD2 matches 9 bases. Losses at the gene ends were 1 base for V and 0 bases for J; bases not matched to a gene: 1. Germline CDR1 is SEHNR and CDR2 is FQNEAQ (reference sequence). CDR3 length: 16 amino acids. The CDR3 nucleotides read TGTGCCAGCAGCTTAGGTAGCGGGAGCTCCTACAATGAGCAGTTCTTC. It codes for CASSLGSGSSYNEQFF.

CDR3 bases: TGTGCCAGCAGTACTAGCGGGTGGACTTCCTACGAGCAGTACTTC. Protein sequence: CASSTSGWTSYEQYF. The chain recombines TRBV6-5 with TRBJ2-7, with 9 bases lining up with TRBD2. Germline V gives CDR1 MNHEY, CDR2 SVGAGI. The V gene end was trimmed by 5 bases and the J gene end by 1 base; junction bases not matched to a gene: 6. The CDR3 has 15 amino acids.

This clonotype showed up just a few times. This chain links TRBV4-2 with TRBJ2-7; the D gene is possibly TRBD2 (6 bases). Germline values: CDR1 LGHNA, CDR2 YNFKEQ. The ends were cut back, 0 bases at V and 4 bases at J, with 13 bases in the middle. This CDR3 is built from 15 residues. CDR3 bases: TGTGCCAGCAGCCAAGAATTGGCAGGACTATACGAGCAGTACTTC. This encodes CASSQELAGLYEQYF.

The chain joins TRBV12-3 or TRBV12-4 to TRBJ2-3; tentatively, D is TRBD1 or TRBD2 (5 bases each). The CDR3 contains 14 residues. Trimming cost V 5 bases and J 3 bases, with 12 bases left between them. CDR3 nucleotide sequence: TGTGCCAGCAGTAGACAGCGGCGGACAGATACGCAGTATTTT. Its translation: CASSRQRRTDTQYF.

This clonotype came up a few times. This chain joins TRBV7-9 and TRBJ2-1, with TRBD2 matching over 13 bases. This CDR3 is built from 16 residues. The germline gives CDR1 SEHNR, CDR2 FQNEAQ (reference sequence). The V segment lost 6 bases and the J segment 15 bases; nucleotides outside the gene matches: 17. In DNA, the CDR3 is TGTGCCAGCAGTCCAACCGGGACTAGCGGGATGGAGACGGGGTTCTTC. It specifies CASSPTGTSGMETGFF.

This chain connects TRBV5-5 to TRBJ2-7; maybe TRBD1 (6 bases). CDR1 is SGHKS and CDR2 is YYEKEE in the germline V gene (reference sequence). V was cut by 0 bases and J by 2 bases, with 12 bases left in between. This CDR3 has 15 residues. As DNA, the CDR3 is TGTGCCAGCAGCTTGGATGCAGGGGCCACCTACGAGCAGTACTTC. Protein product: CASSLDAGATYEQYF. Using reference TRBV5-5 and TRBJ2-7 for the parts outside the CDR3, the full variable domain is DAGVTQSPTHLIKTRGQQVTLRCSPISGHKSVSWYQQVLGQGPQFIFQYYEKEERGRGNFPDRFSARQFPNYSSELNVNALLLGDSALYLCASSLDAGATYEQYFGPGTRLTVT.

The J gene is TRBJ2-1, the V gene TRBV10-2; D is undetermined. With 2 bases removed from V and 8 bases from J, the gap between germline ends came to 7 bases. Per germline, CDR1 WSHSY and CDR2 SAAADI. The CDR3 has 12 residues. The DNA for the CDR3 is TGCGCCAGCAGTGAGCTGAGCGATGAGCAGTTCTTC. This gives the protein CASSELSDEQFF.

This clonotype has more than one count but fewer than ten. The chain uses TRBV4-3 and TRBJ1-5; the D gene is possibly TRBD1 (6 bases). Per the germline V gene, CDR1 is LGHNA and CDR2 is YSLEER. The CDR3 contains 16 residues. V lost 4 bases, J lost 3 bases, and 16 bases lay in between. CDR3 region: CASSRDSGANNQPQHF. CDR3 coding DNA: TGCGCCAGCAGCCGAGATTCGGGGGCGAACAATCAGCCCCAGCATTTT.

This clonotype was seen at least ten times. The V gene is TRBV9, the J gene TRBJ1-2; 10 bases map to TRBD1. J was trimmed by 5 bases and V by 3 bases; bases with no gene match: 7. Germline CDR1 reads SGDLS; CDR2 reads YYNGEE. The CDR3 runs to 15 residues. Here the CDR3 reads CASSDRTGGTYGYTF. The CDR3, as DNA: TGTGCCAGCAGCGACCGGACAGGGGGGACGTATGGCTACACCTTC.

There are a few counts of this clonotype. The V gene is TRBV29-1, the J gene TRBJ2-3, with D maybe TRBD1 (6 bases). From germline, CDR1 is SQVTM and CDR2 ANQGSEA. V was shortened by 6 bases and J by 6 bases, with 13 bases between the two germline ends. The CDR3 is made up of 12 amino acids. The CDR3 is CSVETGPDTQYF. CDR3 bases: TGCAGCGTGGAGACAGGACCCGATACGCAGTATTTT.

The chain combines TRBV10-2 with TRBJ1-2; D gene unclear. The CDR3 length is 15 residues. With 9 bases removed from V and 1 base from J, the gap between germline ends came to 18 bases. Germline V gene data show CDR1 as WSHSY and CDR2 as SAAADI. The CDR3 loop is CASQRDSPSNYGYTF. The CDR3, as DNA: TGCGCCAGTCAACGAGACTCCCCAAGTAACTATGGCTACACCTTC.